The T cell receptor (beta chain) under discussion was sequenced for a study of CD8+ T cells in alopecia areata. Across the whole study: The study gave treated patients oral tofacitinib at 5 to 10 mg twice daily.

V lost 5 bases and J 3 bases, leaving 5 bases between the germline ends. The CDR3 extends over 13 amino acids. From germline, CDR1 is PRHDT and CDR2 FYEKMQ (reference sequence). In each case, RNA was isolated and then reverse transcribed into cDNA as the sequencing template. Libraries were prepared by immunoSEQ multiplex PCR; TCRdb keeps only in-frame clonotypes and omits some of them. The sample gives approximately 110,000 clones, about three fifths of which show up once; 12% is in the top ten. The treatment denotes: oral pan-JAK inhibitor, 5-10 mg twice daily. Patients with alopecia areata provided lesional scalp punch biopsies as well as peripheral blood.

This specimen consisted of CD8+ T cells sorted from blood, obtained at week 24, from a patient treated with tofacitinib. This chain uses TRBV13 with TRBJ2-6; D uncertain. This clonotype originated in a human donor with alopecia areata. The CDR3 DNA reads TGTGCCAGCAGCACCGGTGGGGCCAACGTCCTGACTTTC. It yields the protein CASSTGGANVLTF.